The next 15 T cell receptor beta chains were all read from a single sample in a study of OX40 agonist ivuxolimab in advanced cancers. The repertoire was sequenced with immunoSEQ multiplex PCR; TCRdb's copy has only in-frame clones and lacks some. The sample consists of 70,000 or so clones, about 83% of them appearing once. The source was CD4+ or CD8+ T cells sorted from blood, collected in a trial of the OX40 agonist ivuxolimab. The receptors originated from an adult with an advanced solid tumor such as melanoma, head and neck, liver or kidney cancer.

The CDR3 nucleotides are TGCGCCAGCAGCTTGTCCCCCCTGGGGGCCAACGTCCTGACTTTC. The encoded protein is CASSLSPLGANVLTF. The rearrangement links TRBV5-1 to TRBJ2-6; D is unclear. Trimming stripped 1 base from V and 4 bases from J, with 9 bases between. The germline CDR1 and CDR2 sequences are SGHRS and YFSETQ. The CDR3 is 15 amino acids.

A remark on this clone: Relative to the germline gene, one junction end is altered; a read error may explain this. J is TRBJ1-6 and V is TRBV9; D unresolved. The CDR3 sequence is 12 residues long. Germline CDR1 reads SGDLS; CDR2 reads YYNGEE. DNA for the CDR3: TGTGCCAGCAGCGTAGGTAATGCACCCCTCCACTTT. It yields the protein CASSVGNAPLHF.

The DNA for the CDR3 is TGTGCCTGGAGTCGTGGCGGGGGTCCTAACGAGCAGTACTTC. It yields the protein CAWSRGGGPNEQYF. J is TRBJ2-7 and V is TRBV30, with TRBD2 matching over 7 bases. The CDR3 runs to 14 residues. With 2 bases clipped from V and 5 bases from J, the junction kept 9 bases outside the gene matches. Germline CDR1 is GTSNPN and CDR2 is SVGIG (reference sequence).

This chain's CDR3 is CASSSRDRAYEQYF. The CDR3 DNA follows: TGTGCCAGCAGCTCCCGGGACAGGGCCTACGAGCAGTACTTC. This sequence joins TRBV7-2 and TRBJ2-7; 9 bases line up with TRBD1. V shed 4 bases and J 2 bases; nucleotides not matched to a gene: 3. The CDR3 sequence is 14 residues long. Germline V CDR1 and CDR2: SGHTA, FQGNSA. Combining the CDR3 with reference TRBV7-2 and TRBJ2-7 gives the whole variable domain GAGVSQSPSNKVTEKGKDVELRCDPISGHTALYWYRQSLGQGLEFLIYFQGNSAPDKSGLPSDRFSAERTGGSVSTLTIQRTQQEDSAVYLCASSSRDRAYEQYFGPGTRLTVT.

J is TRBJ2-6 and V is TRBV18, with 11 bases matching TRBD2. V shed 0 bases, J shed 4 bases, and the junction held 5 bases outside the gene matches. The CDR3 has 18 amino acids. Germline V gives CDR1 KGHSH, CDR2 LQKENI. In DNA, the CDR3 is TGTGCCAGCTCACCACCGAGACTAGCGGGGTCCGGGGCCAACGTCCTGACTTTC. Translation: CASSPPRLAGSGANVLTF.

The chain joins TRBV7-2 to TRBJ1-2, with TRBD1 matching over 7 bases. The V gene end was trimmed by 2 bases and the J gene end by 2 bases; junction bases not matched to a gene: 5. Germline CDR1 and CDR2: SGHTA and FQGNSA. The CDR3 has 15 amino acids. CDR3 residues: CASSLTGDLNYGYTF. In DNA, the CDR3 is TGTGCCAGCAGCTTAACAGGGGACCTAAACTATGGCTACACCTTC.

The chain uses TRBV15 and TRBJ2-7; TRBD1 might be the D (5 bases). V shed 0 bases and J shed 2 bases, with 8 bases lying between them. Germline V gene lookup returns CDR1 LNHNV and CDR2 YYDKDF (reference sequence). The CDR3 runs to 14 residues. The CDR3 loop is CATSRDAGTYEQYF. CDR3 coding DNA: TGTGCCACCAGCAGAGATGCAGGGACCTACGAGCAGTACTTC.

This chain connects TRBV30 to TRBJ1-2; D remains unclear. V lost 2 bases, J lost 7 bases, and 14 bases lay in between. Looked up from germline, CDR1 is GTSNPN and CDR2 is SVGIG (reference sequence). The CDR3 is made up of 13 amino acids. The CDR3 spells CAWSTQLNRGYTF. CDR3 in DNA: TGTGCCTGGAGTACCCAACTAAACCGTGGCTACACCTTC.

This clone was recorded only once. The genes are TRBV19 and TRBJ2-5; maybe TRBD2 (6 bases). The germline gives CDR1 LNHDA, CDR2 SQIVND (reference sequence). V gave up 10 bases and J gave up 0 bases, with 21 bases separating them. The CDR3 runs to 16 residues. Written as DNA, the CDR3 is TGTGCCACCCAAAGGGTGGCTAGCGCCTACCAAGAGACCCAGTACTTC. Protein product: CATQRVASAYQETQYF.

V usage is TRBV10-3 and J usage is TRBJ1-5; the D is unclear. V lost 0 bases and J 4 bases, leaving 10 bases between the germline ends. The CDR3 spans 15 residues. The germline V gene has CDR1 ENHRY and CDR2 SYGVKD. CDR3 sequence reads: CAISESGTVNQPQHF. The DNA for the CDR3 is TGTGCCATCAGTGAGTCAGGTACAGTTAATCAGCCCCAGCATTTT.

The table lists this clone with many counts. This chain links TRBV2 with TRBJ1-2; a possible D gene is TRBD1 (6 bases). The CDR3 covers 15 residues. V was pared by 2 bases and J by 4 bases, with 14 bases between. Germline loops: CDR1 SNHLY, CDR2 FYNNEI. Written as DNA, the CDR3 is TGTGCCAGCAGTGAATACAGGGAAGAAACCTATGGCTACACCTTC. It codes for CASSEYREETYGYTF.

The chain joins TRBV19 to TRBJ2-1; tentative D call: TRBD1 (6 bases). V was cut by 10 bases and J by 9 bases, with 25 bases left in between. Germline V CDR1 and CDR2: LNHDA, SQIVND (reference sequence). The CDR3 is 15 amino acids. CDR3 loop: CATARWDTGIGEQFF. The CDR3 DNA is TGTGCCACCGCTAGATGGGACACAGGAATCGGTGAGCAGTTCTTC.

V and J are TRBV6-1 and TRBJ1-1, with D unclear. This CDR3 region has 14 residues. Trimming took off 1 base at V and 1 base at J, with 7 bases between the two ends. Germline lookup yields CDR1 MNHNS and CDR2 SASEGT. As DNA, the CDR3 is TGTGCCAGCAGTGAAGTCGGGTCGAACACTGAAGCTTTCTTT. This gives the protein CASSEVGSNTEAFF.

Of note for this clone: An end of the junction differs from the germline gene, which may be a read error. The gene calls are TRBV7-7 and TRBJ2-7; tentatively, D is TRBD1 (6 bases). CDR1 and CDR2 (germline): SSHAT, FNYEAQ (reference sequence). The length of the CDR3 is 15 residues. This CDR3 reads CASSLGGSASYEQYF. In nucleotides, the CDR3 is TGTGCTAGCAGCTTAGGGGGTAGCGCGTCCTACGAGCAGTACTTC.

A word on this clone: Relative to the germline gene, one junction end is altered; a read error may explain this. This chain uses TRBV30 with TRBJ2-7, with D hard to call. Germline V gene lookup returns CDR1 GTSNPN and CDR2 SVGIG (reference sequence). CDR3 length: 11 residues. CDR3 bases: TGTGCCTGGAGCCTCTCCCACGAGCAGTACTTC. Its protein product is CAWSLSHEQYF.